The present T cell receptor (beta chain) was sequenced within a study of PD-1 blockade in mismatch repair-deficient tumors. Study in general: Enrolled about 2013-2016, patients had progressing, pretreated mismatch repair-deficient cancers of over nine types. Broader study findings: Tumor-resident clones, often undetectable pretreatment in blood, expanded then contracted after pembrolizumab.

PCR or immunohistochemistry showed mismatch repair deficiency in every enrolled patient. TCR sequencing covered a few patients who responded to pembrolizumab. Produced via immunoSEQ multiplex PCR; TCRdb's table is partial and in-frame only. The profile covers under 50,000 clones, with around 77% appearing a single time and approximately 3.5% taken by the ten largest. Looked up from germline, CDR1 is MNHEY and CDR2 is SMNVEV (reference sequence). This CDR3 comprises 15 residues. Trimming removed 3 bases from V and 3 bases from J, with 13 bases in between. With regard to this clone: Its antigen is not known.

Sequenced here: PBMCs, sampled before pembrolizumab treatment. V usage is TRBV27 and J usage is TRBJ2-3; D possibly corresponds to TRBD1 (6 bases). The clonotype originates from an adult with mismatch repair-deficient cancer. Written as DNA, the CDR3 is TGTGCCAGCAGTTTTTTGGGACACGGTACAGATACGCAGTATTTT. It is translated as CASSFLGHGTDTQYF.